This record concerns one TCR beta chain sequence. Its antigen is not yet known. Per-nucleotide qualities are absent, and no much larger clonotype sits a single base away. V is reduced by 4 bases and J by 0 bases, leaving a spacing of 12 bases between them. The CDR3 spans 15 residues, from the cysteine through the phenylalanine. This entry keeps only the CDR3 DNA: 45 bases, framed from base 1. The germline V gene (reference sequence) specifies SEHNR as CDR1 and FQNEAQ as CDR2. At diagnosis, tumor, uninvolved tumor-adjacent lung and peripheral blood were collected and then preserved as a mix of FFPE and fresh-frozen material. For TCR repertoire profiling, the blood samples were analyzed as peripheral blood mononuclear cells. The data derive from a study of T cells in localized non-small cell lung cancer (dated by TCRdb to the early 2020s). With regard to the full study: T cell repertoires of approximately 250 early-stage NSCLC patients were analyzed, with tumors being compared against uninvolved tumor-adjacent lungs. The cohort comprised 236 treatment-naïve NSCLC patients with resected, localized lung tumors. Of the NSCLC patients, 129 were male and approximately 99 were female, and the mean age was approximately 66 years. Here is what the overall study found, with its caveats: The highest T cell clonality was observed in uninvolved tumor-adjacent lung, where clonality exceeded that of tumor, suggesting that antigenic responses were more focused in uninvolved tumor-adjacent lung. Because of the exploratory design, TCR variables were selected using unadjusted p-values without false-discovery rate correction. Of the top 100 tumor clones, a median of roughly 53 were detected in paired uninvolved adjacent lung; around 27 were also among that lung's top 100. Multi-region tumor sequencing was not performed, so intratumor heterogeneity could not be excluded. Longer overall survival was associated with higher T cell density in blood, whereas shorter survival was associated with higher clonality in adjacent lung.

TCR beta CDR3 regions were sequenced from DNA using the immunoSEQ Assay. The study's processing was this. To compute T cell density, TCR beta template counts were normalized to usable DNA, which was estimated by amplifying housekeeping genes. Using the preseqR package, richness was estimated by extrapolating to 120,000 templates for tissue samples and 400,000 templates for PBMC samples. Clonality was defined by subtracting Pielou's evenness from one. Tissue-enriched TCRs were identified through differential abundance testing performed on productive amino-acid clonotypes, with a minimum total count of 5 and an alpha of 0.1. The Jaccard Index and the Morisita Overlap Index were used to measure how much the repertoires overlapped between compartments. TCR beta CDR3s were clustered by GLIPH together with public tetramer-defined viral CDR3s, and at least three viral sequences plus V-gene enrichment were required for viral motifs. This immuneACCESS table, as held by TCRdb, lists in-frame sequences with V and J called but not all clones. Of the missing ones, under half trace to an unresolved V gene in checked studies; the others have no known cause. The D gene and trimming were derived from the DNA, and the V and J assignments and clone size from that table. Here the sample has about 52,000 clones; roughly 86% occur a single time. The ten largest clones take up around 17% of the sample.

The sequence links TRBV7-9 to TRBJ1-2; TRBD1 could be the D gene, as 5 bases match. The source of this sequence is a female donor with stage II lung adenocarcinoma. This sample comprised PBMCs, obtained before any cancer treatment. The sequenced DNA: TGTGCCAGCAGCTCCCGGACACAGCCTAACTATGGCTACACCTTC. Its product reads: CASSSRTQPNYGYTF.